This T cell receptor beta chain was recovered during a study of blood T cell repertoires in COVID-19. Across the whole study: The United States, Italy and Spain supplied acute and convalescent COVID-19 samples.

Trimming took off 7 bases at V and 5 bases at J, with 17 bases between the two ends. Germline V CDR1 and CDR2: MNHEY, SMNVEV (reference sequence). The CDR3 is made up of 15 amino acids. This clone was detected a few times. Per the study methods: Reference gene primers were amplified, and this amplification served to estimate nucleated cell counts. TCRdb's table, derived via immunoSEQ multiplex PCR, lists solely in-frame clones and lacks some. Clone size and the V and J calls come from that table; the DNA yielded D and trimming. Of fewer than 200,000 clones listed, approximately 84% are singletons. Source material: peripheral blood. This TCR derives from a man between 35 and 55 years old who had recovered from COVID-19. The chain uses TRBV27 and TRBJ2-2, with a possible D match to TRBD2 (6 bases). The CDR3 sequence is CASTTPSGGTGELFF. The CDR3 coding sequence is TGTGCCAGCACTACGCCGAGCGGAGGGACCGGGGAGCTGTTTTTT.